This T cell receptor (beta chain) was sequenced in a study of CD8+ T cells in alopecia areata. Whole-study context: By percentage of affected scalp area, the severity of treated patients was scored. Study-level points and caveats: In scalp and blood during tofacitinib, many expanded lesional clones persisted. Significant decreases in scalp clonality and expanded CD8+ clones followed tofacitinib treatment.

The treatment denotes: oral pan-JAK inhibitor, 5-10 mg twice daily. Comments on this clone: Antigen: not known.

RNA was extracted and reverse transcribed into cDNA as the sequencing template. Only in-frame clones appear in the TCRdb table, and some are missing; sequencing was by immunoSEQ multiplex PCR. The table lists 150,000 to 200,000 clones, roughly 65% of them singletons. The germline CDR1 and CDR2 sequences are LNHDA and SQIVND (reference sequence). The CDR3 spans 13 residues. Trimming cost V 9 bases and J 9 bases, with 15 bases left between them. The sequenced sample was CD4+ T cells sorted from blood, obtained at week 4, from a patient treated with tofacitinib. The chain couples TRBV19 to TRBJ1-6; D may be TRBD1 (5 bases). The TCR was taken from a human donor with alopecia areata. The DNA of the CDR3 is TGTGCCAGCAGGGTGGGGTCATCTTCACCCCTCCACTTT. Encoded protein: CASRVGSSSPLHF.